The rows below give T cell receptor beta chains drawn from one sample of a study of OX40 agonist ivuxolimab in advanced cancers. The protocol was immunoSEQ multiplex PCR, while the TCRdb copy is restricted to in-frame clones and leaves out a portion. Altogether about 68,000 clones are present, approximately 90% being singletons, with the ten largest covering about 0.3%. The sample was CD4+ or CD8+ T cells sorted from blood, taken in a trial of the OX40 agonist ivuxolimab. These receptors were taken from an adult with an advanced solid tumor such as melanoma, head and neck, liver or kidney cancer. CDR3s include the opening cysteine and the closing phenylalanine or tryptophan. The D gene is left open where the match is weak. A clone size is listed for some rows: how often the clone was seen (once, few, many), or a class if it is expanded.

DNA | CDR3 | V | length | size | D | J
TGTGCCACAAGGGACAGAGCTATGAACACTGAAGCTTTCTTT | CATRDRAMNTEAFF | TRBV15 | 14 | NA | TRBD1 | TRBJ1-1
TGTGCCATCAGTGATGGAGCGGGAGGGCAAGATACGCAGTATTTT | CAISDGAGGQDTQYF | TRBV10-3 | 15 | NA | TRBD2 | TRBJ2-3
TGTGCCAGCAGGGCCCGGGACAGGGGGCTGAGCACCGGGGAGCTGTTTTTT | CASRARDRGLSTGELFF | TRBV25-1 | 17 | NA | TRBD1 | TRBJ2-2
TGTGCCAGCAGCAATCCGCCGGCGGCTAGCGGGAGCTACGAGCAGTACTTC | CASSNPPAASGSYEQYF | TRBV7-8 | 17 | NA | TRBD2 | TRBJ2-7
TGTGCCTGGAGAGGAGGGTCCCGGCAGTTCTTC | CAWRGGSRQFF | TRBV30 | 11 | NA | NA | TRBJ2-1
TGTGCCAGCTCAACACGGGACAAGAACACCGGGGAGCTGTTTTTT | CASSTRDKNTGELFF | TRBV18 | 15 | NA | NA | TRBJ2-2
TGTGCCAGTAGTATGGGACTCGCGGGTCCCCACACCGATACGCAGTATTTT | CASSMGLAGPHTDTQYF | TRBV19 | 17 | NA | NA | TRBJ2-3
TGTGCCAGCAGCCCACTGACTAGCGGGAGAGGGACAGATACGCAGTATTTT | CASSPLTSGRGTDTQYF | TRBV5-6 | 17 | NA | TRBD2 | TRBJ2-3
TGTGCCAGCAGCTTAACACCTAGCGGGAGACTTGAGCAGTTCTTC | CASSLTPSGRLEQFF | TRBV7-3 | 15 | NA | TRBD2 | TRBJ2-1
TGTGCCAGCAGCTCGAGAACAGTGAACACTGAAGCTTTCTTT | CASSSRTVNTEAFF | TRBV11-2 | 14 | NA | NA | TRBJ1-1
TGTGCCAGCAGTTTCTGGACAGGGGGAGGGGGGACTGAAGCTTTCTTT | CASSFWTGGGGTEAFF | TRBV6-6 | 16 | NA | TRBD1 | TRBJ1-1
TGTGCCAGCAGTGGGGGACTAGCGGAAACCTACGAGCAGTACTTC | CASSGGLAETYEQYF | TRBV6-1 | 15 | NA | TRBD2 | TRBJ2-7
TGTGCCAGTAGTCTGCAGGGGAGTTTGGCCCAGTACTTC | CASSLQGSLAQYF | TRBV19 | 13 | NA | NA | TRBJ2-5
TGTGCCAGCAGCCAAGGGTTTGGGCTCGAGCAGTACTTC | CASSQGFGLEQYF | TRBV14 | 13 | once | NA | TRBJ2-7
TGCGCCAGCAGCTTGGAACGGGGGAACACTGAAGCTTTCTTT | CASSLERGNTEAFF | TRBV5-1 | 14 | once | NA | TRBJ1-1
TGTGCCAGCAGCTTGGTGCTTAGCTTGAGCACAGATACGCAGTATTTT | CASSLVLSLSTDTQYF | TRBV5-4 | 16 | NA | NA | TRBJ2-3
TGCGCCAGCAGCCTTGAGACTAGCGGGACATACGAGCAGTACTTC | CASSLETSGTYEQYF | TRBV4-1 | 15 | once | TRBD2 | TRBJ2-7
TGTGCCAGCAGTTACACCCCGCAAGGGGGGAGCATTCAGTACTTC | CASSYTPQGGSIQYF | TRBV6-6 | 15 | NA | NA | TRBJ2-4
TGTGCCAGCAGCGCATTAGCGGAGAACACCGGGGAGCTGTTTTTT | CASSALAENTGELFF | TRBV9 | 15 | NA | NA | TRBJ2-2
TGTGCCAGCATCAGGACGAATGAGCAGTTCTTC | CASIRTNEQFF | TRBV7-9 | 11 | few | NA | TRBJ2-1
TGTGCCAGCAGCCGACTAGCGGGAGGGCCCGAGCAGTACTTC | CASSRLAGGPEQYF | TRBV7-9 | 14 | few | TRBD2 | TRBJ2-7
TGCAGCGTTGAAAGCCCAAACGGGGATACGCAGTATTTT | CSVESPNGDTQYF | TRBV29-1 | 13 | once | NA | TRBJ2-3
TGCGCCAGCAGCTCCAACCCCTTGATCGCGCAGTCGCACGAGCAGTACTTC | CASSSNPLIAQSHEQYF | TRBV5-1 | 17 | NA | NA | TRBJ2-7
TGTGCCAGCAGCGTGGACAAGGGGCACACCGGGGAGCTGTTTTTT | CASSVDKGHTGELFF | TRBV28 | 15 | NA | NA | TRBJ2-2
TGTGCCAGCAGCCTGACAGGGTCCGGGGAGCTGTTTTTT | CASSLTGSGELFF | TRBV7-3 | 13 | NA | TRBD1 | TRBJ2-2
TGTGCCAGCCTTACCCCCCCGGGCGGGAATCTCAACAATGAGCAGTTCTTC | CASLTPPGGNLNNEQFF | TRBV28 | 17 | NA | NA | TRBJ2-1
TGTGCCAGCTCCCGACTAGCGGGAGACAATGAGCAGTTCTTC | CASSRLAGDNEQFF | TRBV18 | 14 | NA | TRBD2 | TRBJ2-1
TGTGCCATTCAGGGTTATGAAAAACTGTTTTTT | CAIQGYEKLFF | TRBV28 | 11 | NA | NA | TRBJ1-4
TGTGCCAGTAGTATACAGAGGGCCGGGGAGCTGTTTTTT | CASSIQRAGELFF | TRBV19 | 13 | NA | NA | TRBJ2-2
TGTGCCAGCAGCTTAGCTAGCGGAGCCACAGATACGCAGTATTTT | CASSLASGATDTQYF | TRBV7-9 | 15 | NA | NA | TRBJ2-3
TGCGCCAGCAGCTTGGAAGGGGACGAGCAGTACTTC | CASSLEGDEQYF | TRBV5-1 | 12 | NA | NA | TRBJ2-7
TGTGCCAGCTCACCACCCGCCGGGGGGCCCTTTGTCGGATATAGCAATCAGCCCCAGCATTTT | CASSPPAGGPFVGYSNQPQHF | TRBV18 | 21 | NA | NA | TRBJ1-5
TGTGCCAGCAGGACGGAGGATAATCAGCCCCAGCATTTT | CASRTEDNQPQHF | TRBV2 | 13 | NA | NA | TRBJ1-5